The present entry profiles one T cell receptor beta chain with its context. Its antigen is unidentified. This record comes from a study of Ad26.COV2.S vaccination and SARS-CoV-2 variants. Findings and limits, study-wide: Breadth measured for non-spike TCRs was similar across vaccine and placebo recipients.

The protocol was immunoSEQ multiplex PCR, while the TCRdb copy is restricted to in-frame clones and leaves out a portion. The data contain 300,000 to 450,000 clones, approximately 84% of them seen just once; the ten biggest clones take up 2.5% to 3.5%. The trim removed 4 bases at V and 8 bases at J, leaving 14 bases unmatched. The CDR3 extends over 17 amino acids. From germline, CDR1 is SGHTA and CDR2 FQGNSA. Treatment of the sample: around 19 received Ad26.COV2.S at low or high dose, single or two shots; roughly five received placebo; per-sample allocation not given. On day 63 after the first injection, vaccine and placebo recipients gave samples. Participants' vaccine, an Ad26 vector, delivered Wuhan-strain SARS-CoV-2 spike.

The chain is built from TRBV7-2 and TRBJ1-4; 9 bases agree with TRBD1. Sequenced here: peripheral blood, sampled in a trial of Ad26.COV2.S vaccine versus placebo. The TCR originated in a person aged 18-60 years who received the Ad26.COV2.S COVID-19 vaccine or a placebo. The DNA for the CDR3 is TGTGCCAGCAGCTCAAATCAGAGGGCGACAGGGGGAGAAAAACTGTTTTTT. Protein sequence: CASSSNQRATGGEKLFF.